This entry lists 26 T cell receptor beta chains sequenced from one sample in a study of early T cells in non-severe SARS-CoV-2 infection. TCRdb re-called the 5' RACE reads with MiXCR, one entry per CDR3 protein. The data show fewer than 130,000 distinct CDR3 sequences, around an eighth seen once. The sequencing used whole blood, collected at baseline. Receptors originate from an adult who was a healthcare worker with PCR-confirmed SARS-CoV-2 infection or an uninfected control (not recorded which).

This clonotype was counted a few times. The chain carries TRBV5-1 and TRBJ2-2; D is unclear. The germline V gene encodes CDR1 SGHRS and CDR2 YFSETQ. Trimming left V 0 bases short and J 4 bases short, with 7 bases between. The CDR3 is made up of 14 amino acids. The CDR3 region is CASSLVGSTGELFF. As DNA, the CDR3 is TGCGCCAGCAGCTTGGTTGGCAGCACCGGGGAGCTGTTTTTT. The variable domain in full, completed from reference TRBV5-1 and TRBJ2-2, reads KAGVTQTPRYLIKTRGQQVTLSCSPISGHRSVSWYQQTPGQGLQFLFEYFSETQRNKGNFPGRFSGRQFSNSRSEMNVSTLELGDSALYLCASSLVGSTGELFFGEGSRLTVL.

This sequence joins TRBV30 and TRBJ1-2, with TRBD1 identical over 10 bases. Unmatched junction bases numbered 8, after V lost 3 bases and J lost 1 base. Germline-derived CDR1 and CDR2 are GTSNPN and SVGIG (reference sequence). This CDR3 has 16 amino acids. Written as DNA, the CDR3 is TGTGCCTGGAGGGCCCCGGGACAGGGGAGTAACTATGGCTACACCTTC. This translates into CAWRAPGQGSNYGYTF.

This chain uses TRBV20-1 with TRBJ2-7, with D unclear. With 4 bases removed from V and 3 bases from J, the gap between germline ends came to 16 bases. The germline V gene has CDR1 DFQATT and CDR2 SNEGSKA (reference sequence). This CDR3 is 14 amino acids long. CDR3 amino acids: CSATVEPLRYEQYF. CDR3 nucleotide sequence: TGCAGTGCTACCGTTGAACCACTCCGCTACGAGCAGTACTTC.

This clonotype was picked up a small number of times. The rearrangement uses TRBV20-1 and TRBJ2-7, with 10 bases matching TRBD1. The germline V gene has CDR1 DFQATT and CDR2 SNEGSKA (reference sequence). The CDR3 contains 14 residues. V shed 6 bases and J 1 base; nucleotides not matched to a gene: 6. CDR3 amino acids: CSASDRGLSYEQYF. CDR3 sequence (DNA): TGCAGTGCATCCGACAGGGGGCTTTCCTACGAGCAGTACTTC.

This clonotype appeared many times. The chain employs TRBV7-9 and TRBJ1-2; D is unresolved. The CDR3 is 16 amino acids. V lost 2 bases and J lost 3, with 16 bases in between. Germline values: CDR1 SEHNR, CDR2 FQNEAQ (reference sequence). CDR3 protein: CASSLSGRTPDYGYTF. As DNA, the CDR3 is TGTGCCAGCAGCTTAAGTGGGCGGACGCCAGACTATGGCTACACCTTC.

This clonotype has more than one count but fewer than ten. This chain connects TRBV12-3 or TRBV12-4 to TRBJ1-2; a possible D gene is TRBD1 (5 bases). The CDR3 length is 16 residues. Trimming cost V 7 bases and J 0 bases, with 18 bases left between them. The CDR3, as DNA: TGTGCCAGCACCCTGGGGCAGGGCTTACCTAACTATGGCTACACCTTC. Residues: CASTLGQGLPNYGYTF.

The chain combines TRBV5-1 with TRBJ1-1; 11 bases are a match to TRBD1. V lost 2 bases to trimming and J lost 6 bases; unmatched junction nucleotides: 3. The CDR3 consists of 14 residues. Germline CDR1 is SGHRS and CDR2 is YFSETQ. DNA for the CDR3: TGCGCCAGCAGCTTCGGACAGGGGGCCTCTGAAGCTTTCTTT. Protein: CASSFGQGASEAFF. The whole variable domain, remainder taken from reference TRBV5-1 and TRBJ1-1, is KAGVTQTPRYLIKTRGQQVTLSCSPISGHRSVSWYQQTPGQGLQFLFEYFSETQRNKGNFPGRFSGRQFSNSRSEMNVSTLELGDSALYLCASSFGQGASEAFFGQGTRLTVV.

The table lists this clonotype with a few counts. This chain uses TRBV20-1 with TRBJ2-7, with D uncertain. The length of the CDR3 is 11 residues. The germline V and J ends were trimmed by 2 bases and 4 bases, with 6 bases remaining between them. Per germline, CDR1 DFQATT and CDR2 SNEGSKA (reference sequence). CDR3 residues: CSARSSYEQYF. CDR3 DNA sequence: TGCAGTGCTAGATCGTCGTACGAGCAGTACTTC.

This clonotype was seen ten or more times. The J gene is TRBJ1-1, the V gene TRBV29-1; D not resolved. CDR3 length: 12 amino acids. V was pared by 5 bases and J by 1 base, with 8 bases between. The germline V gene encodes CDR1 SQVTM and CDR2 ANQGSEA. CDR3 region: CSVHSGNTEAFF. The CDR3 region has the DNA TGCAGCGTTCATTCGGGGAACACTGAAGCTTTCTTT.

This clonotype was observed a handful of times. The gene calls are TRBV25-1 and TRBJ2-7; 7 bases agree with TRBD2. V shed 3 bases, J shed 3 bases, and the junction held 11 bases outside the gene matches. The CDR3 totals 16 residues. CDR1 MGHDK and CDR2 SYGVNS come from the germline V gene. The CDR3 sequence is CASSDIYGAGLYEQYF. In DNA, the CDR3 is TGTGCCAGCAGTGACATATATGGAGCGGGGCTCTACGAGCAGTACTTC.

This clonotype was observed a handful of times. V is TRBV5-5 and J is TRBJ2-2; TRBD1 is a possible D gene (5 bases). CDR1 is SGHKS, CDR2 YYEKEE, per germline (reference sequence). The CDR3 is made up of 14 amino acids. V was shortened by 0 bases and J by 3 bases, with 6 bases between the two germline ends. CDR3 coding DNA: TGTGCCAGCAGCTTGGGCAGGGACACCGGGGAGCTGTTTTTT. This codes for CASSLGRDTGELFF.

The gene calls are TRBV6-5 and TRBJ2-5; TRBD1 aligns across 7 bases. In germline, CDR1 is MNHEY, CDR2 SVGAGI. The junction had 15 bases not matched to a gene; V was cut back by 6 bases and J by 5 bases. The CDR3 is 16 residues long. CDR3 amino acids: CASRRQGWERLETQYF. DNA for the CDR3: TGTGCCAGCAGACGACAGGGATGGGAAAGGTTGGAGACCCAGTACTTC.

Only a few counts were recorded for this clonotype. The J gene is TRBJ1-3, the V gene TRBV29-1; perhaps TRBD1 as D (6 bases). This CDR3 comprises 12 residues. Between the trimmed V and J ends, which lost 6 bases and 4 bases, there was a span of 10 bases. Germline V lookup: CDR1 SQVTM, CDR2 ANQGSEA. The CDR3 reads CSVDGQGNTIYF. CDR3 DNA sequence: TGCAGCGTCGACGGACAGGGAAACACCATATATTTT.

The V call is TRBV3-1, the J call TRBJ2-7; maybe TRBD1 (6 bases). Between the trimmed V and J ends, which lost 2 bases and 5 bases, there was a span of 22 bases. Germline V gives CDR1 LGHDT, CDR2 YNNKEL (reference sequence). This CDR3 has 17 residues. The CDR3 reads CASSQSGLTGRYHEQYF. CDR3 sequence (DNA): TGTGCCAGCAGCCAATCAGGGCTAACAGGGCGCTATCACGAGCAGTACTTC.

This sequence joins TRBV7-9 and TRBJ2-7, with D maybe TRBD1 (6 bases). V shed 10 bases and J shed 2 bases, with 18 bases lying between them. CDR3 length equals 14 residues. The V gene's germline CDR1 is SEHNR and CDR2 FQNEAQ (reference sequence). CDR3 sequence reads: CATSQDSRAYEQYF. The CDR3 DNA reads as TGTGCCACGTCCCAGGACAGTCGAGCCTACGAGCAGTACTTC.

V is TRBV20-1 and J is TRBJ2-1, with D unclear. Per the germline V gene, CDR1 is DFQATT and CDR2 is SNEGSKA (reference sequence). The V and J ends lost 0 bases and 6 bases respectively, with 15 bases between them. CDR3 length: 15 amino acids. CDR3 amino acids: CSAREKLFRLNEQFF. DNA of the CDR3: TGCAGTGCTAGAGAAAAGCTCTTCCGCCTCAATGAGCAGTTCTTC.

This clonotype was detected only a few times. V and J are TRBV29-1 and TRBJ2-5; 8 nucleotides align to TRBD1. This CDR3 comprises 13 residues. Germline loops: CDR1 SQVTM, CDR2 ANQGSEA. Trimming removed 3 bases from V and 5 bases from J; junction bases left unmatched: 5. CDR3 protein: CSVDGQGVETQYF. The CDR3 DNA follows: TGCAGCGTTGATGGACAGGGAGTGGAGACCCAGTACTTC.

The table lists this clonotype with a few counts. The V gene is TRBV15, the J gene TRBJ1-6; TRBD1 matches at 8 bases. This CDR3 is 14 amino acids long. Trimming at V came to 6 bases and at J to 13 bases, leaving 11 bases not matched to a gene. Germline V CDR1 and CDR2: LNHNV, YYDKDF (reference sequence). The CDR3 nucleotides read TGTGCCACCAGTAAGCAGGGGGCCTTCTCGCCCCTCCACTTT. It yields the protein CATSKQGAFSPLHF.

This clonotype has a handful of counts. The rearrangement joins TRBV7-6 to TRBJ2-2; 9 bases are shared with TRBD2. The CDR3 spans 17 residues. V lost 4 bases to trimming and J lost 3 bases; unmatched junction nucleotides: 9. Germline CDR1 SGHVS, CDR2 FNYEAQ. CDR3 nucleotides: TGTGCCAGCAGCTCTCGTAGCGGGGGCCTAGACACCGGGGAGCTGTTTTTT. It encodes CASSSRSGGLDTGELFF.

The rearrangement uses TRBV29-1 and TRBJ1-2; D is possibly TRBD1 (5 bases). This CDR3 has 14 amino acids. CDR1 and CDR2 (germline): SQVTM, ANQGSEA. V shed 7 bases and J shed 0 bases, with 15 bases lying between them. Written as DNA, the CDR3 is TGCAGCGCCGGAGACAGCGGTGCTAACTATGGCTACACCTTC. It translates to CSAGDSGANYGYTF.

V is TRBV7-9 and J is TRBJ1-4; D is undetermined. This CDR3 contains 15 residues. Trimming removed 5 bases from V and 2 bases from J, with 12 bases in between. Germline CDR1 reads SEHNR; CDR2 reads FQNEAQ (reference sequence). CDR3 sequence reads: CASSRLPATNEKLFF. CDR3 sequence (DNA): TGTGCCAGCAGCCGCCTACCCGCGACTAATGAAAAACTGTTTTTT.

This clonotype occurred a few times. CDR3 sequence: CASQLTREDTQYF. The CDR3 nucleotides read TGTGCCAGTCAGCTTACCCGGGAGGATACGCAGTATTTT. V is TRBV21-1 and J is TRBJ2-3; whether TRBD1, the table's D call, matches the DNA was not checked. TRBV21-1 is noted as a pseudogene. The CDR3 is 13 residues long.

The chain recombines TRBV29-1 with TRBJ1-4, with D hard to call. This CDR3 region has 12 residues. The germline V gene encodes CDR1 SQVTM and CDR2 ANQGSEA. V lost 7 bases and J 7 bases, leaving 13 bases between the germline ends. CDR3 residues: CSGRTGIEKLFF. CDR3 coding DNA: TGCAGCGGACGGACGGGAATTGAAAAACTGTTTTTT. Looking up the rest from reference TRBV29-1 and TRBJ1-4 gives the full variable domain: SAVISQKPSRDICQRGTSLTIQCQVDSQVTMMFWYRQQPGQSLTLIATANQGSEATYESGFVIDKFPISRPNLTFSTLTVSNMSPEDSSIYLCSGRTGIEKLFFGSGTQLSVL.

This clonotype has at least ten counts. V and J are TRBV20-1 and TRBJ2-5; D perhaps matches TRBD2 (6 bases). The germline CDR1 and CDR2 sequences are DFQATT and SNEGSKA (reference sequence). This CDR3 has 12 amino acids. The CDR3 DNA is TGCAGACCCGGCGGGAACGAAGAGACCCAGTACTTC. This gives the protein CRPGGNEETQYF.

This clonotype occurred once. A junction boundary mismatches the germline segment, possibly from a read error. The J gene is TRBJ1-3, the V gene TRBV18; the match to TRBD1 covers 7 bases. The CDR3 has 16 amino acids. Germline CDR1 and CDR2: KGHSH and LQKENI. The CDR3 loop is CVSSPPGRGHGNTIYF. The CDR3 nucleotides are TGTGTCAGCTCACCACCGGGAAGGGGGCATGGAAACACCATATATTTT.

The gene calls are TRBV29-1 and TRBJ2-2; 9 bases line up with TRBD1. The CDR3 extends over 15 amino acids. Germline lookup yields CDR1 SQVTM and CDR2 ANQGSEA. Losses at the gene ends were 7 bases for V and 4 bases for J; bases not matched to a gene: 10. CDR3: CSAQQGAKSTGELFF. CDR3 nucleotide sequence: TGCAGCGCACAACAGGGGGCGAAGAGCACCGGGGAGCTGTTTTTT.